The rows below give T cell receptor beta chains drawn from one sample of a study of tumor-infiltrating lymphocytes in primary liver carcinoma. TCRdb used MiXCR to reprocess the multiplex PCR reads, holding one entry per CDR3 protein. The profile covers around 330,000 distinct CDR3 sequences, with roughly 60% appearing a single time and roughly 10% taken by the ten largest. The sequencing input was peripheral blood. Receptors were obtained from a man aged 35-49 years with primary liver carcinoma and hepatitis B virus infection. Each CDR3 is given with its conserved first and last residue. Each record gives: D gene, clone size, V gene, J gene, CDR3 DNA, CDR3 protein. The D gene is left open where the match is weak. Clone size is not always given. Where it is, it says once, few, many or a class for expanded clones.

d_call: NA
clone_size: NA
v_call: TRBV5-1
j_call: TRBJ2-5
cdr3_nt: TGCGCCAGCAGCGCTGGGCCGGGGGGCGAGACCCAGTACTTC
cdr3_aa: CASSAGPGGETQYF

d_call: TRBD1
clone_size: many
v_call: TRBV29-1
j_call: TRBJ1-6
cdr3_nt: TGCAGCGTTGGACGGGACAGGGCTTCACCCCTCCACTTT
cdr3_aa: CSVGRDRASPLHF

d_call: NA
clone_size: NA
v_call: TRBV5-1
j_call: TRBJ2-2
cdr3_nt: TGCGCCGGCAGCCCAGACAAGGGAAACACCGGGACCGGGGAGCTGTTTTTT
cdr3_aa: CAGSPDKGNTGTGELFF

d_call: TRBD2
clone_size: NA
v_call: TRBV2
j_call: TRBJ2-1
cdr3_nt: TGTGCCAGCAGTGAGACAGCGGGAGGGCGCCCGTCCGAGCAGTTCTTC
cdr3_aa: CASSETAGGRPSEQFF

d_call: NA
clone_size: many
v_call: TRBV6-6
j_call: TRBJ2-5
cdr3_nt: TGTGCCAGCTTCTACTCAGGGGCCCAGTACTTC
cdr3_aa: CASFYSGAQYF

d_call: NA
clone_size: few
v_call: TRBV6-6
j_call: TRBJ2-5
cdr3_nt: TGTGCCAGCAGTTACCGGCTTTACCCTCCGGACCGCCGGCGCCCCCAAGAGACCCAGTACTTC
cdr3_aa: CASSYRLYPPDRRRPQETQYF

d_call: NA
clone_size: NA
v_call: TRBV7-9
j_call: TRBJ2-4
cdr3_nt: TGTACCAGCAGCTTATGGGCAGGGGACCCAAAAAACATTCAGTACTTC
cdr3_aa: CTSSLWAGDPKNIQYF

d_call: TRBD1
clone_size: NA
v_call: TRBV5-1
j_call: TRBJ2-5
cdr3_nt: TGCGCGAGCAGACAGGGACAAGAGACCCAGTACTTC
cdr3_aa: CASRQGQETQYF

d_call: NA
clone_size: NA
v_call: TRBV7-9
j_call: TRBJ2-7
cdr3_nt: TGTGCCAGCGGCACCAGGGAAAGGTACGAGCAGTACTTC
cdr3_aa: CASGTRERYEQYF

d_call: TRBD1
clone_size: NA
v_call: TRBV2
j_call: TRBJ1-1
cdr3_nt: TGTGCCAGCCACCCTCCGGGACAGGGGGCGACGGGCACTGAAGCTTTCTTT
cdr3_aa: CASHPPGQGATGTEAFF

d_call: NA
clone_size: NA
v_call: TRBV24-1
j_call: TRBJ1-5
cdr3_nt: TGTGCCACCAGTGATGTAAGTAGCAATCAGCCCCAGCATTTT
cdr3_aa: CATSDVSSNQPQHF

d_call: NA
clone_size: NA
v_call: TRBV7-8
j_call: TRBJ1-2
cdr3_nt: TGTGCCAGCAGCCCAAGGACGTCGGGTGGGGATGGCTACACCTTC
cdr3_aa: CASSPRTSGGDGYTF

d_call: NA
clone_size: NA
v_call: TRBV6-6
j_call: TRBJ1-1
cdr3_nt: TGTGTCAGCAGTCCGACAGGTATGAACACTGAAGCTTTCTTT
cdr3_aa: CVSSPTGMNTEAFF

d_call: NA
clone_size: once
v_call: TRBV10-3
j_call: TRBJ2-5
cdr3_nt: TGTGCCATCAGTGTACAGGGAGGGCAAGAGACCCAGTGCTTC
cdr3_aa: CAISVQGGQETQCF

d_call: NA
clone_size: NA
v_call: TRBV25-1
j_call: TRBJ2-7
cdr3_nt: TGTGCCAGCAGTGAATATCAGGAGCAGTACTTC
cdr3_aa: CASSEYQEQYF

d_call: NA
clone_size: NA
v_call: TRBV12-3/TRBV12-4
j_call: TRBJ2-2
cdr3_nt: TGTGCCAGCACCCGTGACCCGAACACCGGGGAGCTGTTTTTT
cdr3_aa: CASTRDPNTGELFF

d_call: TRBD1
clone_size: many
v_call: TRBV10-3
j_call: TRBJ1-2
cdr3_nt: TGTGCCATCAGTCTCGAGACAGGGGAGGGCTACACCTTC
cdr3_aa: CAISLETGEGYTF

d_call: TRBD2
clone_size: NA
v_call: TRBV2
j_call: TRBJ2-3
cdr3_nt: TGTGCCAGCAGTGCGCCCTTCGTAGCGGGGACCACAGATACGCAGTATTTT
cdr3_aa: CASSAPFVAGTTDTQYF

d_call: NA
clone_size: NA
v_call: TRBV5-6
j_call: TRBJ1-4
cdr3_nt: TGTGCCAGCGAGGGACCGGAGAGTGAAAAACTGTTTTTT
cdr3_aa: CASEGPESEKLFF

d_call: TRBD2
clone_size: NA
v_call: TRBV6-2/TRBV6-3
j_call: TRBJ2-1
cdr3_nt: TGTGCCAGCAAGGCTAGCGGGAGTCAGGGACTCTACAATGAGCAGTTCTTC
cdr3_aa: CASKASGSQGLYNEQFF

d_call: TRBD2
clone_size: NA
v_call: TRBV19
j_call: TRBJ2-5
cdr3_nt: TGTGCCAGTAGTAACCTAGCGGGAGTAGAGACCCAGTACTTC
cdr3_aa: CASSNLAGVETQYF

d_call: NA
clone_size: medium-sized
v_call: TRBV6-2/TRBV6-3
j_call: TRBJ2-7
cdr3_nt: TGTGCCGGGTCGGCGGGCTACGAGCAGTACTTC
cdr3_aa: CAGSAGYEQYF

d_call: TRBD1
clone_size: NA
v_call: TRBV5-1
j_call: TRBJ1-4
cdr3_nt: TGCGCCAGCAGCTTAATCCCGACAGGGAGTGAAAAACTGTTTTTT
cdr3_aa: CASSLIPTGSEKLFF

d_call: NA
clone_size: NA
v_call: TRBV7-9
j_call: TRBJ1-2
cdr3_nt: TGTGCCAGCAGCCCCACCGGGAGAACGTACGGTGGCTACACCTTC
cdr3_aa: CASSPTGRTYGGYTF

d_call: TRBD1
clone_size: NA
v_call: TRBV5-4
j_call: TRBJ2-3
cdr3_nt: TGTGCCAGGAGCTTGGGACAGGTGAGCATAGATACGCAGTATTTT
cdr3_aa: CARSLGQVSIDTQYF

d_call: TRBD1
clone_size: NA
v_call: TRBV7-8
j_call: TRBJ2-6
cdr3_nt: TGTGTCAGCAGCCTCCTACCCCCCGGGACAGGGATCTCCGGGGCCAACGTCCTGACTTTC
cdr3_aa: CVSSLLPPGTGISGANVLTF

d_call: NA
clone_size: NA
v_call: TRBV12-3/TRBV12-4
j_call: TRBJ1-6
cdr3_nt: TGTGCCACCAGCCTCACCGACGGCAATAATTCACCCCTCCAGTTT
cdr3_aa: CATSLTDGNNSPLQF

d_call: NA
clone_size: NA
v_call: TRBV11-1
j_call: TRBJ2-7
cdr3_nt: TGTGCCAGCGGCTTAGGAGGATACGAGCACTACTTC
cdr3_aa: CASGLGGYEHYF

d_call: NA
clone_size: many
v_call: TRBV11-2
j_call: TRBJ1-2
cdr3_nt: TGTGCCAGCAGCTTGGACGGGACTTATGTTTCCGGTGGCTACACCTTC
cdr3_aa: CASSLDGTYVSGGYTF

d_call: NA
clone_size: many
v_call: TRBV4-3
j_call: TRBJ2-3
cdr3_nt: TGCGCCAGCAGCCAACAATCAAAGGTCCTCACAGATACGCAGTATTTT
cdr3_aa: CASSQQSKVLTDTQYF

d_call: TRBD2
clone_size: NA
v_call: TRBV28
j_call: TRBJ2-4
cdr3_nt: TGTGCCAGCAGTTCGGGGGGGGCCAAAAACATTCAGCACTTC
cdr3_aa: CASSSGGAKNIQHF

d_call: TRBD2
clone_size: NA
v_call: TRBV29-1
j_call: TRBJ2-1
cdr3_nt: TGCAGCGTCCGACTAGCGGGGACGTACAATGAGCAGTTCTTC
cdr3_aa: CSVRLAGTYNEQFF

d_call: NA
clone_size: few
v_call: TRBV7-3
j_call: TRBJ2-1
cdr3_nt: TGTGCCAGCAGCTTAACCGGCGCGGGGGAGCAGTTCTTC
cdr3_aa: CASSLTGAGEQFF

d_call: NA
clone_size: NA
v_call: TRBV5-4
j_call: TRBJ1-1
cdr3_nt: TGTGCCAGCAGCTTGTTAGTGTCGGGGGACACTGAAGCTTTCTTT
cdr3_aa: CASSLLVSGDTEAFF

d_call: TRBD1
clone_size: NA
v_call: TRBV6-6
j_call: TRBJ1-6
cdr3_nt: TGTGCCAGCAGTTACAAAGGGCGCTCAGGGGGTGATAATTCACCCCTCCACTTT
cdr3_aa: CASSYKGRSGGDNSPLHF

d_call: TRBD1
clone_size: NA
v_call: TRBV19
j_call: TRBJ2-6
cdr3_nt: TGTGCCAGTAGGGGACAGGGGTCTGGGGCCAACGTCCTGACTTTC
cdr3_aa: CASRGQGSGANVLTF

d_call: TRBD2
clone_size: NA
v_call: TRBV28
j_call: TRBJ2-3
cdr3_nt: TGTGCCAGCAACCCACCCGGGGGGAGCGGAGATACGCAGTATTTT
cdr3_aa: CASNPPGGSGDTQYF

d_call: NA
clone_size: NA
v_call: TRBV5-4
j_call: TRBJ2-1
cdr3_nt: TGTGCCAGCAGCTTGAGAATAGAGCGGGTGGGCAATGAGCAGTTCTTC
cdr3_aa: CASSLRIERVGNEQFF

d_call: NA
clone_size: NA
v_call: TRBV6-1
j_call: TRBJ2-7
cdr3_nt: TGTGCCAGCGGCAACCCTAGCGAGTCTCGCTACGAGCAGTACTTC
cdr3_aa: CASGNPSESRYEQYF

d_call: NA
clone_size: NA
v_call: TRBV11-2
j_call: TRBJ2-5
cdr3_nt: TGTGCCAGCAGCTTAGTGGACCTCGGGGAGACCCAGTACTTC
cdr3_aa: CASSLVDLGETQYF

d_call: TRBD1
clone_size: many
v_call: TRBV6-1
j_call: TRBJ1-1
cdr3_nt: TGTGCCAGCAGTACGCAAACAGGGGGAAGGACTGAAGCTTTCTTT
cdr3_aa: CASSTQTGGRTEAFF

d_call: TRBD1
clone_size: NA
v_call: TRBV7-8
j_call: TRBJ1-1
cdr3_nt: TGTGCCAGCAGCCGAACAGGGGGCACTGAAGCTTCCTTT
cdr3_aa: CASSRTGGTEASF

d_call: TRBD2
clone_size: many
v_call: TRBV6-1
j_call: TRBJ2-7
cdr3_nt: TGTGCCAGCAGTGAAGCGCGGGGGAGACTAGCGGTCTACGAGCAGTACTTC
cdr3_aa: CASSEARGRLAVYEQYF

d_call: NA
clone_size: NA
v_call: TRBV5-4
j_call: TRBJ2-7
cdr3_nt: TGTGCCAGCAGCGAGGCGGGGGCCTACGAGCAGCACTTC
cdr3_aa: CASSEAGAYEQHF

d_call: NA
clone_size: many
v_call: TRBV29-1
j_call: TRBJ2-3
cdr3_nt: TGCAGCGTGGGGGGAATTTCCACAGATACGCAGTATTTT
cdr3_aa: CSVGGISTDTQYF

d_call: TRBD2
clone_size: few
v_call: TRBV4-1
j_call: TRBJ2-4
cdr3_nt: TGCGCCAGCAGCCAAGAAGGACTAGCGGGCTCCCTAGCCAAAAACATTCAGTACTTC
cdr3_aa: CASSQEGLAGSLAKNIQYF

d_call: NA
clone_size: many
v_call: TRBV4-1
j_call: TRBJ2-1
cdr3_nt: TGCGCCAGCAGCCAAGATCGTGACTCTTACAATGAGCAGTTCTTC
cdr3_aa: CASSQDRDSYNEQFF

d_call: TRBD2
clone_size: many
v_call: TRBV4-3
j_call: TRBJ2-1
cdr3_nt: TGCGCCAGCAGGTGGCTAGCGGGAGGGCCTCATGAGCAGTTCTTC
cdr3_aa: CASRWLAGGPHEQFF

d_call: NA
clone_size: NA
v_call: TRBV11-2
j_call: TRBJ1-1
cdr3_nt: TGTGCCAACAGCATAGGACCGAACACTGAAGCTTTCTTT
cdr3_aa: CANSIGPNTEAFF

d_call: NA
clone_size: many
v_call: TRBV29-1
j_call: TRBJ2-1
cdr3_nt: TGCAGCGCCCAGGGATTTAAGAGCTCCTACAATGAGCAGTTCTTC
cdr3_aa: CSAQGFKSSYNEQFF

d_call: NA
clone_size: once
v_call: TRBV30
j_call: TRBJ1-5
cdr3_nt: TGTGCCCGGAGTGGTCGGAATCAGCCCCAGCATTTT
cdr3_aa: CARSGRNQPQHF

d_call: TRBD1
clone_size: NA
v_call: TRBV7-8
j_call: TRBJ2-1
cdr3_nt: TGTGCCAGGAGCCGACAGGGGCGCTACAACGAGCAGTTCTTC
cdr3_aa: CARSRQGRYNEQFF

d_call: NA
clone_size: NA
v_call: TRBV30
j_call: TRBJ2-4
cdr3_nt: TGTGCCTGGAGTGTGGTGGGCGGCCACATTCAGTACTTC
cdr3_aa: CAWSVVGGHIQYF